This record looks at one T cell receptor (beta chain) sequence and its context. Its antigen is undetermined. Its ends do not fully match the called genes, so a read error is possible. This CDR3 spans 21 amino acids. Germline lookup yields CDR1 MDHEN and CDR2 SYDVKM. Assay used: immunoSEQ multiplex PCR; TCRdb lists only in-frame clones, some missing. This sample has 120,000 or so clones; around nine tenths occur once, and the top ten carry just over 7%. This entry comes from a study of T cell responses to AZD1222 COVID-19 vaccine. About the research overall: The study pooled second doses at about 4 or about 12 weeks.

Points from the study as a whole: Reports indicate that nearly half of spike-specific TCRs are directed at unmutated variant regions. The sample set comprised mostly white British donors with more females, and clonal diversity was possibly underestimated. Repertoires were obtained solely post-peak T cell response.

This sequence was found in an adult in good health. Material: peripheral blood, obtained on day 0 of AZD1222 vaccination. The chain links TRBV28 to TRBJ2-1; TRBD2 matches at 15 bases. The CDR3 DNA reads TGTGCCAGCAGCTTATCAGGCTGGTCGGGACTAGCGGGAGGACCCTACAATGAGCAGTTCTTC. Amino acids: CASSLSGWSGLAGGPYNEQFF.